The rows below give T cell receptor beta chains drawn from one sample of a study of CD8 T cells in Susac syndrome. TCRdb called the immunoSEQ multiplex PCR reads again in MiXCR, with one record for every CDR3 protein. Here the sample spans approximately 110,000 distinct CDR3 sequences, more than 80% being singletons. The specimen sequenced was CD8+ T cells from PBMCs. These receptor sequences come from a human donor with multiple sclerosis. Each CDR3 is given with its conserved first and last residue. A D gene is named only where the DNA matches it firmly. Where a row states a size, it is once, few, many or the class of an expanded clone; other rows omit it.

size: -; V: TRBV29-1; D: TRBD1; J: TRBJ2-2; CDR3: CSVEDLDRGRRNTGELFF; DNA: TGCAGCGTTGAAGATCTTGACAGGGGGCGTCGGAACACCGGGGAGCTGTTTTTT
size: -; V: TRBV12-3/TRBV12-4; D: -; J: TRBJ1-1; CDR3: CASSNTGSETEAFF; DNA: TGTGCCAGCAGTAATACAGGGAGCGAGACTGAAGCTTTCTTT
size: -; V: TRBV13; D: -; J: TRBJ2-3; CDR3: CASSIRPGDTQYF; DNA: TGTGCCAGCAGCATTAGACCGGGGGATACGCAGTATTTT
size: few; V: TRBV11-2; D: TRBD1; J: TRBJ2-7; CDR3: CASSPSLTGQVTFYEQYF; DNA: TGTGCCAGCAGCCCCTCGTTGACCGGACAGGTGACTTTCTACGAGCAGTACTTC
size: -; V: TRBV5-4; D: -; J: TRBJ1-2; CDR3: CASSLFSLKGGYTF; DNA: TGTGCCAGCAGCTTGTTCTCACTTAAGGGGGGCTACACCTTC
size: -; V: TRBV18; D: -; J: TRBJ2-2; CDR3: CASSISNTGELFF; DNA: TGTGCCAGCTCGATTAGCAACACCGGGGAGCTGTTTTTT
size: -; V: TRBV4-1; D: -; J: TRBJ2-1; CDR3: CASSQAWRAPMHEQFF; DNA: TGCGCCAGCAGCCAAGCCTGGCGGGCGCCTATGCATGAGCAGTTCTTC
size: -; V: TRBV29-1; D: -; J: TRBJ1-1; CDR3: CSAVGGGNTEAFF; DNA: TGCAGCGCTGTCGGTGGGGGGAACACTGAAGCTTTCTTT
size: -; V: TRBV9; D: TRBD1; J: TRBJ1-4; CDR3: CASSEGTGVGEKLFF; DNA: TGTGCCAGCAGCGAGGGGACAGGGGTAGGGGAAAAACTGTTTTTT
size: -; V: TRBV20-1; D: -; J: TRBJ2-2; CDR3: CSAAPPPTGGEPTELFF; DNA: TGCAGTGCCGCTCCCCCTCCTACGGGGGGCGAACCCACGGAGCTGTTTTTT
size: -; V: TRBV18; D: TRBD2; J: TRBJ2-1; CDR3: CASSPRRRGAYNEQFF; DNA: TGTGCCAGCTCACCCCGACGGCGGGGGGCCTACAATGAGCAGTTCTTC
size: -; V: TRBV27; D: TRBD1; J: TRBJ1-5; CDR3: CASTPGSGGQPQHF; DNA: TGTGCCAGCACCCCAGGGTCAGGGGGTCAGCCCCAGCATTTT
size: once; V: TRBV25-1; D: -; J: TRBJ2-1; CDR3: CASRTGRTHEHNEQFF; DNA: TGTGCCAGCAGGACGGGGCGGACTCACGAACACAATGAGCAGTTCTTC
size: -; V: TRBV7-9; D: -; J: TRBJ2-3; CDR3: CASSPRESNTDTQYF; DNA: TGTGCCAGCAGCCCCAGGGAGAGTAACACAGATACGCAGTATTTT
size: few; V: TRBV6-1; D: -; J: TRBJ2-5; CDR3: CASSEAGDSGETQYF; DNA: TGTGCCAGCAGTGAAGCAGGGGATTCTGGGGAGACCCAGTACTTC
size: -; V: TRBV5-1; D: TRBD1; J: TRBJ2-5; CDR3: CASSGQGARETQYF; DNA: TGCGCCAGCAGCGGACAGGGGGCGCGGGAGACCCAGTACTTC
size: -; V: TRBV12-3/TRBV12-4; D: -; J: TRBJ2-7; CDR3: CASSLKSAGVGNEQYF; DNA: TGTGCCAGCAGTTTAAAGTCGGCAGGGGTTGGCAACGAGCAGTACTTC
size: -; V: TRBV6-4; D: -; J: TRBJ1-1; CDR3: CASRKNRELNTEAFF; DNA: TGTGCCAGCAGAAAAAACAGGGAATTGAACACTGAAGCTTTCTTT
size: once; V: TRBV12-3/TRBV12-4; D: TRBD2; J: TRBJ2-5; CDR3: CASRPTPIAGDGETQYF; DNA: TGTGCCAGCAGGCCCACCCCGATAGCGGGAGATGGGGAGACCCAGTACTTC
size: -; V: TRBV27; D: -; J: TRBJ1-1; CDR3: CASSLEGRGTEAFF; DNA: TGTGCCAGCAGTTTGGAGGGCCGAGGCACTGAAGCTTTCTTT
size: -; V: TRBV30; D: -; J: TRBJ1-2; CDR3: CAWRVGVNGYTF; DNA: TGTGCCTGGAGGGTAGGGGTTAATGGCTACACCTTC
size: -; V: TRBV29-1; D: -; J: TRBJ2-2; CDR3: CSVEGGTTNTGELFF; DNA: TGCAGCGTTGAAGGTGGGACAACGAACACCGGGGAGCTGTTTTTT
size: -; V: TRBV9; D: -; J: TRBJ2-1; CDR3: CASSVGRYNEQFF; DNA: TGTGCCAGCAGCGTAGGCAGATACAATGAGCAGTTCTTC
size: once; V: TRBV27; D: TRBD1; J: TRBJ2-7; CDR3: CASSWDRGREQYF; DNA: TGTGCCAGCAGTTGGGACAGGGGTAGGGAGCAGTACTTC
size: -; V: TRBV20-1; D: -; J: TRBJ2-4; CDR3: CSARDRRGLTRNIQYF; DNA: TGCAGTGCTAGAGATAGACGAGGACTCACCCGAAACATTCAGTACTTC
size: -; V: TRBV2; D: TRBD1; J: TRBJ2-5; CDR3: CASRATGSQETQYF; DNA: TGTGCCAGCAGGGCGACAGGGTCCCAAGAGACCCAGTACTTC
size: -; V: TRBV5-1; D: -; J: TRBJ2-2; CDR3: CASRDRLQGELFF; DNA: TGCGCCAGCAGAGACAGGCTCCAAGGGGAGCTGTTTTTT
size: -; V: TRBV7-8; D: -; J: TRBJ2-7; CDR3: CASSLDLTGTYEQYF; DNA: TGTGCCAGCAGCTTAGATTTGACAGGCACCTACGAGCAGTACTTC
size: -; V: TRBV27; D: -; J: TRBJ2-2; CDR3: CASSSTPGTGELFF; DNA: TGTGCCAGCAGTTCGACGCCTGGCACCGGGGAGCTGTTTTTT
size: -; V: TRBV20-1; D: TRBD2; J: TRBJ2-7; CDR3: CSARDGSGGAGEQYF; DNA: TGCAGTGCTAGAGATGGTAGCGGGGGGGCCGGGGAGCAGTACTTC
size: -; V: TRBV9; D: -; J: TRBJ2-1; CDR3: CASTQGTASYNEQFF; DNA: TGTGCCAGCACCCAGGGGACGGCCTCCTACAATGAGCAGTTCTTC
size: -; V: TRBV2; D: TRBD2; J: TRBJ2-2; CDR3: CASRGLATNTGELFF; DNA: TGTGCCAGCAGGGGACTAGCGACGAACACCGGGGAGCTGTTTTTT
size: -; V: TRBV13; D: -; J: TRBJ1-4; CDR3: CASSLNVEKLFF; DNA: TGTGCCAGCAGCTTGAACGTTGAAAAACTGTTTTTT
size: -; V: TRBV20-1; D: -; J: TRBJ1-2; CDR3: CSARLAVTSGYTF; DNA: TGCAGTGCTAGGCTCGCGGTTACTAGTGGCTACACCTTC
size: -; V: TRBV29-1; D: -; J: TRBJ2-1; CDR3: CSAGPPNNEQFF; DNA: TGCAGCGCCGGACCGCCCAACAATGAGCAGTTCTTC
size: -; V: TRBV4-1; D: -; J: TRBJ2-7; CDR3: CASSLRGTDSYEQYF; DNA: TGCGCCAGCAGCCTTAGAGGGACGGACTCCTACGAGCAGTACTTC
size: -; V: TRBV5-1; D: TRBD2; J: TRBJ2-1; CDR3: CASSGGTSGSTRDEQFF; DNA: TGCGCCAGCAGCGGGGGGACTAGCGGGAGTACTAGGGATGAGCAGTTCTTC
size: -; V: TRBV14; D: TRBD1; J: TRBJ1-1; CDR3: CASSQGPRGPVEAFF; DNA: TGTGCCAGCAGCCAAGGACCCAGGGGGCCGGTTGAAGCTTTCTTT
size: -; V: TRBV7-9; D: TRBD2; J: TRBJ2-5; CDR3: CASSSSGTNAETQYF; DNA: TGTGCCAGCAGCTCTTCCGGGACTAACGCGGAGACCCAGTACTTC
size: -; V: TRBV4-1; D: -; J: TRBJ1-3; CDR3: CASSQGPGNTIYF; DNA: TGCGCCAGCAGCCAAGGCCCCGGAAACACCATATATTTT
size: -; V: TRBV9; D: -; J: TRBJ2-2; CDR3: CASSPPPNTGELFF; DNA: TGTGCCAGCAGCCCCCCCCCGAACACCGGGGAGCTGTTTTTT
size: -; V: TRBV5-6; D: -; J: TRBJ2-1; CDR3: CASSLPTLYNEQFF; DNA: TGTGCCAGCAGCTTACCGACTCTCTACAATGAGCAGTTCTTC
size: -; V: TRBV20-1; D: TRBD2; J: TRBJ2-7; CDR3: CSARERRPGLAMAPYEQYF; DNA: TGCAGTGCTAGAGAGCGGAGACCGGGACTAGCAATGGCCCCCTACGAGCAGTACTTC
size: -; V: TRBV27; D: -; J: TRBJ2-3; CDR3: CASSFAEDTQYF; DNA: TGTGCCAGCAGTTTCGCGGAAGATACGCAGTATTTT